Following are 25 T cell receptor beta chains from one sample sequenced in a study of T-cell memory formation after mild COVID-19. Each CDR3 protein is one row after TCRdb ran MiXCR on the 5' RACE reads. The sample gives around 390,000 distinct CDR3 sequences, 15% to 20% of which show up once; around a fifth is in the top ten. Input material: PBMCs or a T cell subset sorted from them (not recorded which). Receptor source: a man between 18 and 29 years old who had mild COVID-19 (a few samples of this study predate the infection). Cell type and time point are not known.

Many counts were recorded for this clonotype. DNA of the CDR3: TGTGCCAGCAGTGCCAAAGGGGACGGGGCAGATACGCAGTATTTT. It encodes CASSAKGDGADTQYF. This chain joins TRBV6-4 and TRBJ2-3; D could derive from TRBD1 or TRBD2 (5 bases each). This CDR3 contains 15 residues. Germline V CDR1 and CDR2: MRHNA, SNTAGT. The ends were cut back, 4 bases at V and 4 bases at J, with 15 bases in the middle.

V gene TRBV6-5 combines with J gene TRBJ1-1, with D uncertain. There are 14 residues in the CDR3. The germline V and J ends were trimmed by 4 bases and 4 bases, with 13 bases remaining between them. The germline gives CDR1 MNHEY, CDR2 SVGAGI. CDR3 amino acids: CASSSGKEGTEAFF. CDR3 sequence (DNA): TGTGCCAGCAGTTCCGGGAAAGAGGGCACTGAAGCTTTCTTT.

The table lists this clonotype with a few counts. V gene TRBV6-5 combines with J gene TRBJ1-2; TRBD1 is a possible D gene (5 bases). The V and J ends lost 2 bases and 12 bases respectively, with 16 bases between them. The CDR3 sequence is 13 residues long. CDR1 and CDR2 (germline): MNHEY, SVGAGI. CDR3 coding DNA: TGTGCCAGCAGTTACCGGCAGGGATTGGCCCACACCTTC. This sequence encodes CASSYRQGLAHTF.

A few counts support this clonotype. The chain uses TRBV5-5 and TRBJ2-7; no clear D. Germline CDR1 is SGHKS and CDR2 is YYEKEE (reference sequence). The V and J ends lost 3 bases and 0 bases respectively, with 16 bases between them. There are 16 residues in the CDR3. CDR3 amino acids: CASSSMGDSSSYEQYV. Written as DNA, the CDR3 is TGTGCCAGCAGCTCTATGGGTGACTCGAGCTCCTACGAGCAGTACGTC.

This clonotype was picked up a small number of times. The chain links TRBV6-2 or TRBV6-3 to TRBJ2-7; D possibly corresponds to TRBD1 (5 bases). V lost 6 bases and J 2 bases, leaving 14 bases between the germline ends. This CDR3 region has 14 residues. Germline loops: CDR1 MNHEY, CDR2 SVGEGT. The chain's CDR3 is CASRPQGLAYEQYV. As DNA, the CDR3 is TGTGCCAGCAGGCCCCAGGGTCTGGCCTACGAGCAGTACGTC.

This clonotype was picked up a small number of times. The rearrangement uses TRBV27 and TRBJ2-2; the D is unclear. In germline, CDR1 is MNHEY, CDR2 SMNVEV (reference sequence). The ends were cut back, 3 bases at V and 0 bases at J, with 11 bases in the middle. The CDR3 length is 16 residues. The CDR3, as DNA: TGTGCCAGCAGTTTTTCCCGTCTATCGAACACCGGGGAGCTGTTTTTT. This sequence encodes CASSFSRLSNTGELFF.

The V and J genes are TRBV29-1 and TRBJ2-1; the D gene is possibly TRBD1 (6 bases). The ends were cut back, 6 bases at V and 0 bases at J, with 12 bases in the middle. CDR1 SQVTM and CDR2 ANQGSEA come from the germline V gene. CDR3 length equals 14 residues. This chain's CDR3 is CSVKDSSSYNEQFF. The CDR3 DNA reads TGCAGCGTAAAGGACAGTAGCTCCTACAATGAGCAGTTCTTC.

In its sample, this clonotype was seen a few times. The chain employs TRBV5-1 and TRBJ1-5; no reliable D call. The V end was cut by 2 bases, the J end by 6 bases, with 9 bases between. In germline, CDR1 is SGHRS, CDR2 YFSETQ. The CDR3 has 13 amino acids. As DNA, the CDR3 is TGCGCCAGCAGCTTAGTAGAAGGTCAGCCCCAGCATTTT. The encoded protein is CASSLVEGQPQHF.

This sequence joins TRBV19 and TRBJ2-3; maybe TRBD1 (5 bases). Germline CDR1 reads LNHDA; CDR2 reads SQIVND (reference sequence). V gave up 3 bases and J gave up 4 bases, with 8 bases separating them. The CDR3 extends over 13 amino acids. The DNA for the CDR3 is TGTGCCAGTAGTATGACAGCCCCAGATACGCAGTATTTT. Its translation: CASSMTAPDTQYF.

This clonotype was seen only a few times. The chain joins TRBV2 to TRBJ1-5, with 10 bases aligning to TRBD1. CDR3 length: 16 residues. Per germline, CDR1 SNHLY and CDR2 FYNNEI. V lost 11 bases and J lost 0; bases outside the gene matches: 10. In DNA form, the CDR3 reads TGTGCCTCCACGGCGGGGACAGGGGTTAGCAATCAGCCCCAGCATTTT. Encoded protein: CASTAGTGVSNQPQHF.

For this clonotype: This may be a read error: a much more frequent sequence differs by one nucleotide. The chain joins TRBV29-1 to TRBJ2-5, with D hard to call. V lost 4 bases and J lost 5, with 14 bases in between. The CDR3 runs to 13 residues. CDR1 and CDR2 (germline): SQVTM, ANQGSEA. CDR3 loop: CSVGQWMWETQYF. The CDR3 bases are TGCAGCGTTGGCCAGTGGATGTGGGAGACCCAGTACTTC.

This clonotype was counted only a few times. The chain has TRBV20-1 and TRBJ1-1; D unresolved. Germline CDR1 DFQATT, CDR2 SNEGSKA (reference sequence). This CDR3 comprises 16 residues. V gave up 0 bases and J gave up 0 bases, with 14 bases separating them. CDR3 DNA sequence: TGCAGTGCTAGAGATCGAAGGGCCCAGATGAACACTGAAGCTTTCTTT. Translating gives CSARDRRAQMNTEAFF.

The chain joins TRBV11-2 to TRBJ2-3, with a tentative D call TRBD1 (5 bases). Germline CDR1 is SGHAT and CDR2 is FQNNGV. V was cut by 5 bases and J by 0 bases, with 12 bases left in between. The CDR3 covers 15 residues. The CDR3 DNA reads TGTGCCAGCAGCCCGTCGACAGTTAGCACAGATACGCAGTATTTT. Translation gives CASSPSTVSTDTQYF. Full variable domain (rest looked up from reference TRBV11-2 and TRBJ2-3): EAGVAQSPRYKIIEKRQSVAFWCNPISGHATLYWYQQILGQGPKLLIQFQNNGVVDDSQLPKDRFSAERLKGVDSTLKIQPAKLEDSAVYLCASSPSTVSTDTQYFGPGTRLTVL.

The chain has TRBV4-1 and TRBJ2-1; unclear D gene. The CDR3 runs to 15 residues. CDR1 MGHRA and CDR2 YSYEKL come from the germline V gene. Trimming shortened V by 4 bases and J by 0 bases, and 10 bases separated the two germline ends. The CDR3 coding sequence is TGCGCCAGCAGCCTTACAGCTAACTCCTACAATGAGCAGTTCTTC. Protein: CASSLTANSYNEQFF.

This clonotype was recorded a few times. The gene calls are TRBV6-6 and TRBJ2-7; TRBD1 aligns across 12 bases. Germline values: CDR1 MNHNY, CDR2 SVGAGI (reference sequence). This CDR3 is built from 16 residues. V shed 2 bases, J shed 6 bases, and the junction held 8 bases outside the gene matches. In DNA, the CDR3 is TGTGCCAGCAGTTACCTTCCGGGACAGGGGGCTGGCGAGCAGTACGTC. It is translated as CASSYLPGQGAGEQYV.

This clonotype has only a few counts. The chain is built from TRBV19 and TRBJ1-5, with D hard to call. Germline lookup yields CDR1 LNHDA and CDR2 SQIVND (reference sequence). V lost 4 bases and J lost 0, with 10 bases in between. The CDR3 is 15 amino acids. The chain's CDR3 is CASSNPHSSNQPQHF. Written as DNA, the CDR3 is TGTGCCAGTAGTAATCCCCACAGTAGCAATCAGCCCCAGCATTTT. The full variable domain, rest sourced from reference TRBV19 and TRBJ1-5, is DGGITQSPKYLFRKEGQNVTLSCEQNLNHDAMYWYRQDPGQGLRLIYYSQIVNDFQKGDIAEGYSVSREKKESFPLTVTSAQKNPTAFYLCASSNPHSSNQPQHFGDGTRLSIL.

This sequence joins TRBV6-2 or TRBV6-3 and TRBJ2-7; D not resolved. Germline CDR1 reads MNHEY; CDR2 reads SVGEGT. The CDR3 has 13 amino acids. V lost 0 bases, J lost 7 bases, and 10 bases lay in between. CDR3 in amino acids: CASSYSPAWEQYF. CDR3 DNA sequence: TGTGCCAGCAGTTACTCCCCCGCCTGGGAGCAGTACTTC.

This clonotype showed up just a few times. V usage is TRBV5-1 and J usage is TRBJ1-4; 9 bases are shared with TRBD1. Germline CDR1 is SGHRS and CDR2 is YFSETQ. This CDR3 is built from 15 residues. Losses at the gene ends were 3 bases for V and 3 bases for J; bases not matched to a gene: 3. This CDR3 is CASSWGQGANEKLFF. CDR3 nucleotides: TGCGCCAGCAGCTGGGGACAGGGCGCTAATGAAAAACTGTTTTTT. The full variable domain, its missing parts supplied by reference TRBV5-1 and TRBJ1-4, is KAGVTQTPRYLIKTRGQQVTLSCSPISGHRSVSWYQQTPGQGLQFLFEYFSETQRNKGNFPGRFSGRQFSNSRSEMNVSTLELGDSALYLCASSWGQGANEKLFFGSGTQLSVL.

V is TRBV7-6 and J is TRBJ2-3, with 7 bases that match TRBD1. The V and J ends lost 8 bases and 6 bases, in that order; junction bases with no gene match: 11. The germline V gene has CDR1 SGHVS and CDR2 FNYEAQ. The CDR3 totals 14 residues. DNA of the CDR3: TGTGCCAGCCAAGACAGGGCGGATGGGGATACGCAGTATTTT. Protein: CASQDRADGDTQYF.

This clonotype was counted once. This chain connects TRBV4-2 to TRBJ2-7; D gene ambiguous. CDR1 and CDR2 from the germline V gene are LGHNA and YNFKEQ. The V gene lost 0 bases and the J gene lost 6 bases, with 12 bases spanning the gap. The CDR3 sequence is 14 residues long. This chain's CDR3 is CASSQDLSSSEQYF. The CDR3 region has the DNA TGTGCCAGCAGCCAAGATCTGAGTAGCAGCGAGCAGTACTTC.

This clonotype showed up just a few times. The V call is TRBV20-1, the J call TRBJ2-7, with TRBD1 identical over 9 bases. The CDR3 runs to 12 residues. Germline CDR1 DFQATT, CDR2 SNEGSKA (reference sequence). V shed 7 bases, J shed 4 bases, and the junction held 5 bases outside the gene matches. CDR3 amino acids: CSGGTGPYEQYV. In DNA form, the CDR3 reads TGCAGTGGAGGGACAGGGCCTTACGAGCAGTACGTC.

This clonotype was seen a handful of times. The gene calls are TRBV6-2 or TRBV6-3 and TRBJ2-7; tentatively, D is TRBD1 (6 bases). This CDR3 has 13 amino acids. The germline V gene has CDR1 MNHEY and CDR2 SVGEGT. V lost 5 bases and J 3 bases, leaving 11 bases between the germline ends. The CDR3 sequence is CASSPDRFYEQYF. CDR3 coding DNA: TGTGCCAGCAGTCCTGACAGGTTCTACGAGCAGTACTTC.

This chain connects TRBV7-8 to TRBJ2-5; maybe TRBD2 (7 bases). The CDR3 spans 15 residues. Germline loops: CDR1 SGHVS, CDR2 FQNEAQ. Trimming removed 8 bases from V and 5 bases from J, with 21 bases in between. The DNA of the CDR3 is TGTGCCAGCCGCCACCTGGGGGGGGCCTGGGAGACCCAGTACTTC. Translation: CASRHLGGAWETQYF.

This chain joins TRBV21-1 and TRBJ2-2; TRBD1 is taken as the D call from the table, unchecked against the DNA. TRBV21-1 is an annotated pseudogene. There are 15 residues in the CDR3. The CDR3, as DNA: TGTGCCAGCACCCCGGGACAGGGAGTTTCCGGGGAGCTGTTTTTT. Translating it yields CASTPGQGVSGELFF.

The chain recombines TRBV5-5 with TRBJ2-3, with D possibly called TRBD1 or TRBD2 (6 bases each). CDR3 length: 17 residues. V lost 0 bases and J 1 base, leaving 15 bases between the germline ends. CDR1 is SGHKS and CDR2 is YYEKEE in the germline V gene (reference sequence). The CDR3 sequence is CASSLARGGTGTDTQYF. The CDR3 DNA follows: TGTGCCAGCAGCTTGGCCAGGGGTGGGACTGGCACAGATACGCAGTATTTT.